The sequence of this TCR beta chain was determined in a study of shared clonotypes between healthy human individuals. Naive CD8 cells lacked CD45RO and underwent positive selection for CCR7, leaving out terminally differentiated effector memory CD45RA+ cells. V lost 8 bases to trimming and J lost 1 base; unmatched junction nucleotides: 5. The germline V gene encodes CDR1 LNHDA and CDR2 SQIVND (reference sequence). This CDR3 region has 13 residues. The method was immunoSEQ multiplex PCR; TCRdb's version includes in-frame clones alone and lacks a portion of them. The data hold around 2,000,000 clones, with approximately 94% observed a single time.

The receptor comes from a man aged 18 to 29 in good health. Source material: naive CD8+ T cells sorted from blood. The genes are TRBV19 and TRBJ2-7; 7 bases fit TRBD1. CDR3 loop: CASGETGSYEQYF. The CDR3 DNA reads as TGTGCCAGTGGTGAGACAGGGTCCTACGAGCAGTACTTC.